Below are 20 T cell receptor beta chains sequenced from a single sample in a study of cytomegalovirus exposure and HLA in healthy donors. Researchers ran the PCR with 60 Vbeta and 13 Jbeta primers. TCRdb keeps only in-frame clones here, not all; method: immunoSEQ multiplex PCR. The table lists approximately 200,000 clones, roughly 84% of them singletons. The sequenced sample was PBMCs. These receptors came from a boy younger than 18 in good health and CMV-seronegative.

This chain links TRBV27 with TRBJ2-5; 9 bases fit TRBD2. The germline gives CDR1 MNHEY, CDR2 SMNVEV (reference sequence). CDR3 size: 15 residues. The trim removed 3 bases at V and 0 bases at J, leaving 2 bases unmatched. CDR3 in DNA: TGTGCCAGCAGTTTGACTAGCGGATACCAAGAGACCCAGTACTTC. It codes for CASSLTSGYQETQYF.

The CDR3 sequence: CASSRAVSEAFF. The CDR3, as DNA: TGTGCCAGCAGCCGAGCTGTGAGCGAGGCTTTCTTT. The chain recombines TRBV7-2 with TRBJ1-1; D unresolved. Per the germline V gene, CDR1 is SGHTA and CDR2 is FQGNSA. The CDR3 length is 12 residues. The V and J ends lost 5 bases and 11 bases respectively, with 15 bases between them.

This sequence joins TRBV2 and TRBJ1-1; 7 bases line up with TRBD1. The CDR3 has 14 amino acids. Trimming took 5 bases from V and 1 from J; bases not matched to a gene: 4. Looked up from germline, CDR1 is SNHLY and CDR2 is FYNNEI. The CDR3 nucleotides read TGTGCCAGCAGTCCCTGGGACAGGAACACTGAAGCTTTCTTT. Amino acid sequence: CASSPWDRNTEAFF.

This clone was observed a single time. The chain joins TRBV14 to TRBJ1-2, with 7 bases identical to TRBD1. This CDR3 comprises 14 residues. The germline V gene has CDR1 SGHDN and CDR2 FVKESK. The ends lost 1 base at V and 8 bases at J; junction bases unmatched: 7. The CDR3 spells CASSQAGGFGGYTF. CDR3 DNA: TGTGCCAGCAGCCAAGCAGGGGGGTTCGGGGGCTACACCTTC.

The rearrangement uses TRBV7-9 and TRBJ2-3; 10 bases line up with TRBD2. Per germline, CDR1 SEHNR and CDR2 FQNEAQ (reference sequence). The CDR3 consists of 16 residues. The trim removed 2 bases at V and 4 bases at J, leaving 6 bases unmatched. Written as DNA, the CDR3 is TGTGCCAGCAGCTTACGAAGCGGGAGGGTGCCAGATACGCAGTATTTT. This translates into CASSLRSGRVPDTQYF.

The chain joins TRBV27 to TRBJ1-3, with D possibly matching TRBD1 (6 bases). Deletions cut 6 bases from V and 0 bases from J, with 6 bases between. This CDR3 spans 13 amino acids. Per the germline V gene, CDR1 is MNHEY and CDR2 is SMNVEV (reference sequence). The CDR3 is CASRDSSGNTIYF. The CDR3 bases are TGTGCCAGCAGGGACAGCTCTGGAAACACCATATATTTT.

The chain carries TRBV7-8 and TRBJ2-1; D gene ambiguous. The germline V gene encodes CDR1 SGHVS and CDR2 FQNEAQ. Deletions cut 5 bases from V and 4 bases from J, with 12 bases between. The CDR3 contains 14 residues. CDR3 in amino acids: CASSIMQYYNEQFF. In DNA form, the CDR3 reads TGTGCCAGCAGCATAATGCAGTATTACAATGAGCAGTTCTTC.

CDR3 loop: CASSLGQGIFTDTQYF. CDR3 nucleotide sequence: TGCGCCAGCAGTCTGGGACAGGGTATATTCACAGATACGCAGTATTTT. The chain uses TRBV10-1 and TRBJ2-3, with 9 bases identical to TRBD1. V shed 5 bases, J shed 2 bases, and the junction held 8 bases outside the gene matches. Per the germline V gene, CDR1 is WNHNN and CDR2 is SYGVQD (reference sequence). CDR3 length: 16 amino acids.

This clone was observed once. The V gene is TRBV30, the J gene TRBJ2-3; TRBD1 matches 9 bases. CDR3 length equals 13 residues. The V gene's germline CDR1 is GTSNPN and CDR2 SVGIG (reference sequence). Trimming removed 0 bases from V and 8 bases from J; junction bases left unmatched: 3. DNA of the CDR3: TGTGCCTGGAGTGTACAGGGGGCTGGTACGCAGTATTTT. It specifies CAWSVQGAGTQYF.

As regards this clone: The junction and the germline gene differ at one end; a read error may be behind it. The V gene is TRBV7-7, the J gene TRBJ2-5, with D tentatively TRBD2 (6 bases). This CDR3 is built from 15 residues. Germline values: CDR1 SSHAT, CDR2 FNYEAQ (reference sequence). CDR3 residues: CASSLEGPRLETQYF. The CDR3 DNA follows: TGTGCTAGCAGCTTGGAGGGGCCCCGATTAGAGACCCAGTACTTC.

This chain links TRBV5-6 with TRBJ2-3, with D perhaps matching TRBD2 (6 bases). Per germline, CDR1 SGHDT and CDR2 YYEEEE. V lost 5 bases and J lost 4, with 11 bases in between. CDR3 length equals 13 residues. In nucleotides, the CDR3 is TGTGCCAGCAGGCTGCGGGGTCCAGATACGCAGTATTTT. Protein product: CASRLRGPDTQYF.

This clone was detected once. The chain recombines TRBV5-1 with TRBJ2-5, with 9 nucleotides matching TRBD1. Germline loops: CDR1 SGHRS, CDR2 YFSETQ. The CDR3 is made up of 15 amino acids. J gave up 5 bases and V 3 bases, and 8 bases lay outside the gene matches. The CDR3 sequence is CASSSTGGATETQYF. CDR3 bases: TGCGCCAGCAGCTCCACAGGGGGCGCGACGGAGACCCAGTACTTC.

The chain joins TRBV27 to TRBJ1-5, with D possibly TRBD1 on 5 matching bases. V lost 6 bases and J 0 bases, leaving 15 bases between the germline ends. Germline V gives CDR1 MNHEY, CDR2 SMNVEV (reference sequence). The CDR3 extends over 16 amino acids. The CDR3: CASSRHWGGSNQPQHF. The CDR3 DNA reads TGTGCCAGCAGCCGACATTGGGGGGGTAGCAATCAGCCCCAGCATTTT.

This clone has just a few counts. The chain links TRBV6-1 to TRBJ1-2; D not resolved. Trimming cost V 7 bases and J 4 bases, with 10 bases left between them. The CDR3 runs to 12 residues. Germline V gene data show CDR1 as MNHNS and CDR2 as SASEGT. The CDR3 DNA reads TGTGCCAGCACTGGCCTTCTCTATGGCTACACCTTC. It specifies CASTGLLYGYTF.

This chain connects TRBV5-6 to TRBJ1-2, with D perhaps TRBD1 (5 bases). Germline V gene sequence: CDR1 SGHDT, CDR2 YYEEEE. The CDR3 length is 15 residues. V was pared by 3 bases and J by 4 bases, with 16 bases between. CDR3 sequence: CASSSAGLIPYGYTF. As DNA, the CDR3 is TGTGCCAGCAGCTCCGCGGGACTAATACCCTATGGCTACACCTTC.

V and J are TRBV5-4 and TRBJ1-2; D is uncertain. The length of the CDR3 is 14 residues. The V end lost 7 bases, the J end lost 4 bases, and 17 bases lay between the germline ends. Per germline, CDR1 SGHNT and CDR2 YYREEE (reference sequence). The CDR3 spells CASFEAGRVYGYTF. The DNA of the CDR3 is TGTGCCAGCTTTGAGGCCGGTAGAGTCTATGGCTACACCTTC.

Details on this clone: The same CDR3 can be traced to other DNA sequences in this sample. This chain connects TRBV5-1 to TRBJ2-7; D may be TRBD2 (5 bases). The CDR3 covers 13 residues. Germline V gene data show CDR1 as SGHRS and CDR2 as YFSETQ. V dropped 0 bases and J dropped 5 bases, with 9 bases sitting between them. CDR3 nucleotide sequence: TGCGCCAGCAGCTTGGCCGGGGTGGACGAGCAGTACTTC. This sequence encodes CASSLAGVDEQYF.

This clone was detected a few times. The J gene is TRBJ2-2, the V gene TRBV6-4; 9 bases are a match to TRBD2. CDR1 and CDR2 from the germline V gene are MRHNA and SNTAGT. The CDR3 totals 16 residues. V gave up 0 bases and J gave up 5 bases; unmatched junction bases: 4. The CDR3 loop is CASSDSAREGTGELFF. In nucleotides, the CDR3 is TGTGCCAGCAGTGACTCGGCGCGGGAGGGAACCGGGGAGCTGTTTTTT.

This chain links TRBV7-8 with TRBJ2-7; the match to TRBD2 covers 7 bases. CDR1 is SGHVS, CDR2 FQNEAQ, per germline. This CDR3 region has 15 residues. Germline trimming cut 1 base from V and 2 bases from J; bases unmatched to any gene: 5. The CDR3 loop is CASSLEAGFPYEQYF. The DNA for the CDR3 is TGTGCCAGCAGCTTAGAAGCGGGATTCCCCTACGAGCAGTACTTC.

In its sample, this clone was seen a few times. The chain uses TRBV5-4 and TRBJ1-4; 7 nucleotides line up with TRBD1. J lost 6 bases, V lost 4 bases, and 6 bases had no gene match. CDR1 is SGHNT, CDR2 YYREEE, per germline (reference sequence). This CDR3 spans 14 amino acids. CDR3 sequence reads: CASSTGQNYEKLFF. The CDR3 bases are TGTGCCAGCAGCACGGGACAGAACTATGAAAAACTGTTTTTT.